This T cell receptor beta chain was recorded in a study of T cells in Graves' hyperthyroidism and ophthalmopathy. Across 18 months, stable Graves' hyperthyroidism was marked by no progression to ophthalmopathy. Hyperthyroidism patients were newly diagnosed, had disease duration under 2 months, and were aged 18 to 65 years. PBMCs came from more than 8.5 ml fresh peripheral blood. From RNA transcripts, TCR beta CDR3 regions were amplified. The TCR CDR3 was amplified in a first-round RT-PCR using the HTBI primer set. TCRdb re-analysed the multiplex PCR reads in MiXCR, keeping a single row per CDR3 protein. The table records a few hundred thousand distinct CDR3 sequences, roughly an eighth of them present only once. The CDR3 is 16 amino acids. Trimming left V 5 bases short and J 6 bases short, with 22 bases between. Germline CDR1 is LNHDA and CDR2 is SQIVND (reference sequence).

Sequenced input: blood. The sequence was collected from a woman aged 18-29 years with Graves' hyperthyroidism. This chain connects TRBV19 to TRBJ1-1; a weak D match, TRBD1 (5 bases). CDR3 sequence reads: CASSSGTGVRFSEAFF. The CDR3, as DNA: TGTGCCAGTAGTTCCGGGACCGGGGTTAGGTTCTCTGAAGCTTTCTTT.